This is a list of T cell receptor beta chains from one sample in a study of early T cells in non-severe SARS-CoV-2 infection. Each CDR3 protein gets one entry after TCRdb re-called the 5' RACE reads with MiXCR. The top ten clones hold 6.8% of a sample with tens of thousands of distinct CDR3 sequences, approximately 5.6% of them seen once. Sample: whole blood. These receptors were collected from an adult who was a healthcare worker with PCR-confirmed SARS-CoV-2 infection or an uninfected control (not recorded which). CDR3s leave out the opening cysteine and the closing phenylalanine or tryptophan. Each record gives: V gene, CDR3 protein.

v_gene: TRBV20-1
CDR3aa: SVPGLAASDTQY

v_gene: TRBV6-6
CDR3aa: ASSLWTDGNQPQH

v_gene: TRBV6-4
CDR3aa: ASSTGSTDTQY

v_gene: TRBV29-1
CDR3aa: SVETSGTQNTEAF

v_gene: TRBV4-1
CDR3aa: ASSQDPIGAAGSYEQY

v_gene: TRBV20-1
CDR3aa: SARDPRVTGELF

v_gene: TRBV4-2
CDR3aa: ASSLGDLQYEQY

v_gene: TRBV5-1
CDR3aa: ASSLDRGSSTGELF

v_gene: TRBV30
CDR3aa: AWSIQGGDNSLLH

v_gene: TRBV30
CDR3aa: AWSLPAGSYEQY

v_gene: TRBV9
CDR3aa: ASSGTFAGPNEQY

v_gene: TRBV3-1
CDR3aa: ASSQRIGYGYT

v_gene: TRBV5-1
CDR3aa: ASSRDAQETQY

v_gene: TRBV6-1
CDR3aa: ASSEQGAYGYT

v_gene: TRBV13
CDR3aa: ASSSDRGATEAF

v_gene: TRBV12-3/TRBV12-4
CDR3aa: ASSAALSGSSSYNEQF

v_gene: TRBV7-2
CDR3aa: ASSLIPRSAVNEQY

v_gene: TRBV6-5
CDR3aa: ASTLAGGETQY

v_gene: TRBV29-1
CDR3aa: SVEDGRSNEQF

v_gene: TRBV2
CDR3aa: ASSEWTDTDTQY

v_gene: TRBV6-5
CDR3aa: ASSRPTGRTEAF

v_gene: TRBV3-1
CDR3aa: ASSQDLRGYEQY

v_gene: TRBV7-2
CDR3aa: ASPARGTLGAVGELF

v_gene: TRBV9
CDR3aa: ASSPHAGAPNTLF

v_gene: TRBV7-6
CDR3aa: ASSLELVRGSGNTIY

v_gene: TRBV11-2
CDR3aa: ASLRLAGVIGELF

v_gene: TRBV20-1
CDR3aa: SARVGLGTDTQY

v_gene: TRBV7-9
CDR3aa: ASSSVEQF

v_gene: TRBV5-4
CDR3aa: ASSLNPRGGETQY

v_gene: TRBV5-1
CDR3aa: ASSLSGAQETQY

v_gene: TRBV3-1
CDR3aa: ASSQGSGIGAFNEQF

v_gene: TRBV19
CDR3aa: ASSTQSGRENSPLH

v_gene: TRBV9
CDR3aa: ASSVGRERDTQY

v_gene: TRBV3-1
CDR3aa: ASSQEEDGAYEQY

v_gene: TRBV6-4
CDR3aa: ASSRSGGADTQY

v_gene: TRBV25-1
CDR3aa: ASGGSTGPTQY

v_gene: TRBV24-1
CDR3aa: ATSRRVKNIQY

v_gene: TRBV20-1
CDR3aa: SASRGFDNEQF

v_gene: TRBV6-5
CDR3aa: ASSPTDGNSPLH

v_gene: TRBV6-1
CDR3aa: ASSEGLAYSTDTQY

v_gene: TRBV10-3
CDR3aa: AISGSTSGIAGGTDTQY

v_gene: TRBV7-9
CDR3aa: ASSFGGGSPLH

v_gene: TRBV7-8
CDR3aa: ASSFGQGWDSPLH

v_gene: TRBV20-1
CDR3aa: SAERLVGEETQY

v_gene: TRBV11-2
CDR3aa: ASSRQGKRYEQY

v_gene: TRBV7-2
CDR3aa: ASSSSGRTHNEQF

v_gene: TRBV29-1
CDR3aa: SVEQGLATDTQY

v_gene: TRBV2
CDR3aa: ASSLTPGGGGNRETQY

v_gene: TRBV13
CDR3aa: ASSAGTGGKEQY